Listed here are 25 T cell receptor beta chains from one sample, sequenced in a study of PD-1 blockade in mismatch repair-deficient tumors. Measured with immunoSEQ multiplex PCR; TCRdb has only the in-frame clones, and not every one. The sample contains tens of thousands of clones, 65% to 85% of which appear only once. The sample consisted of peripheral blood, taken 12 weeks after starting pembrolizumab. All receptors derive from an adult with mismatch repair-deficient cancer.

The rearrangement uses TRBV5-6 and TRBJ2-7; the D is unclear. This CDR3 is 12 amino acids long. V was cut by 0 bases and J by 6 bases, with 7 bases left in between. Germline V gene data show CDR1 as SGHDT and CDR2 as YYEEEE. The CDR3 sequence is CASSLGRTEQYF. In nucleotides, the CDR3 is TGTGCCAGCAGCTTGGGACGGACCGAGCAGTACTTC.

The chain is built from TRBV5-1 and TRBJ2-7, with TRBD2 matching 8 bases. CDR1 SGHRS and CDR2 YFSETQ come from the germline V gene. CDR3 length equals 14 residues. V shed 4 bases, J shed 5 bases, and the junction held 8 bases outside the gene matches. This CDR3 is CASSIGLARDEQYF. The CDR3 region has the DNA TGCGCCAGCAGCATCGGACTAGCACGGGACGAGCAGTACTTC.

This clone was recorded a few times. This chain uses TRBV11-2 with TRBJ2-7; D gene uncertain. V was cut by 3 bases and J by 2 bases, with 8 bases left in between. Looked up from germline, CDR1 is SGHAT and CDR2 is FQNNGV. CDR3 length: 13 amino acids. CDR3 DNA: TGTGCCAGCAGCTTTAACGAGGCCTACGAGCAGTACTTC. Its protein product is CASSFNEAYEQYF.

The chain combines TRBV30 with TRBJ2-7; no clear D gene. V lost 5 bases, J lost 3 bases, and 14 bases lay in between. Looked up from germline, CDR1 is GTSNPN and CDR2 is SVGIG (reference sequence). This CDR3 comprises 13 residues. The CDR3 reads CAWGATRSYEQYF. The CDR3 DNA is TGTGCCTGGGGTGCCACAAGAAGCTACGAGCAGTACTTC. Using reference TRBV30 and TRBJ2-7 for the parts outside the CDR3, the full variable domain is SQTIHQWPATLVQPVGSPLSLECTVEGTSNPNLYWYRQAAGRGLQLLFYSVGIGQISSEVPQNLSASRPQDRQFILSSKKLLLSDSGFYLCAWGATRSYEQYFGPGTRLTVT.

The chain carries TRBV23-1 and TRBJ1-1; D uncertain. TRBV23-1 qualifies as an ORF whose function is uncertain. This CDR3 region has 12 residues. V was cut by 10 bases and J by 3 bases, with 12 bases left in between. The CDR3 DNA follows: TGCGCCACACTAGGCAGCTACACTGAAGCTTTCTTT. This codes for CATLGSYTEAFF.

In DNA form, the CDR3 reads TGCAGCGTTGAAGTCGGGAGGGCCAGGTATACGCAGTATTTT. Its translation is CSVEVGRARYTQYF. The chain is built from TRBV29-1 and TRBJ2-3; TRBD2 matches at 8 bases. Germline V gene lookup returns CDR1 SQVTM and CDR2 ANQGSEA. The CDR3 runs to 14 residues. Germline trimming cut 1 base from V and 7 bases from J; bases unmatched to any gene: 7.

The chain couples TRBV28 to TRBJ2-1; 8 nucleotides agree with TRBD2. The V gene's germline CDR1 is MDHEN and CDR2 SYDVKM. This CDR3 comprises 16 residues. The V segment lost 1 base and the J segment 3 bases; nucleotides outside the gene matches: 5. DNA for the CDR3: TGTGCCAGCAGTTTATTCGCGGGAGGTGGCTACAATGAGCAGTTCTTC. It translates to CASSLFAGGGYNEQFF.

The genes are TRBV11-2 and TRBJ2-5; no clear D. CDR3 size: 11 residues. CDR1 SGHAT and CDR2 FQNNGV come from the germline V gene. V was trimmed by 5 bases and J by 1 base, leaving 2 bases between them. The CDR3 nucleotides are TGTGCCAGCAGCATCCAAGAGACCCAGTACTTC. Amino acids: CASSIQETQYF.

This clone has a single count. The J gene is TRBJ2-5, the V gene TRBV5-1, with D tentatively TRBD1 (6 bases). The ends were cut back, 4 bases at V and 5 bases at J, with 15 bases in the middle. CDR1 and CDR2 (germline): SGHRS, YFSETQ. CDR3 length equals 14 residues. The chain's CDR3 is CASSAEGGRETQYF. CDR3 DNA sequence: TGCGCCAGCAGCGCGGAAGGGGGAAGGGAGACCCAGTACTTC.

This rearrangement joins TRBV28 to TRBJ2-5; D might be TRBD1 (6 bases). Trimming cost V 3 bases and J 9 bases, with 20 bases left between them. Looked up from germline, CDR1 is MDHEN and CDR2 is SYDVKM. CDR3 length equals 15 residues. The CDR3 DNA reads TGTGCCAGCAGTTTTCTACTTGCTGGCAGGGGTGCCCAGTACTTC. Protein product: CASSFLLAGRGAQYF.

CDR3 loop: CASSNNQETQYF. CDR3 nucleotides: TGTGCCAGCAGTAATAACCAAGAGACCCAGTACTTC. The chain recombines TRBV27 with TRBJ2-5, with no clear D. CDR3 length: 12 amino acids. Germline CDR1 and CDR2: MNHEY and SMNVEV (reference sequence). V was cut by 5 bases and J by 0 bases, with 4 bases left in between.

This chain connects TRBV6-4 to TRBJ2-3; no reliable D call. V lost 1 base and J lost 4, with 15 bases in between. Germline loops: CDR1 MRHNA, CDR2 SNTAGT. This CDR3 contains 16 residues. The CDR3 nucleotides are TGTGCCAGCAGTGACTTACCATCAGCCGGGTCAGATACGCAGTATTTT. Its protein is CASSDLPSAGSDTQYF.

V gene TRBV19 combines with J gene TRBJ2-7; 8 bases line up with TRBD1. Trimming cost V 6 bases and J 0 bases; bases outside gene matches: 4. Germline CDR1 LNHDA, CDR2 SQIVND (reference sequence). This CDR3 comprises 14 residues. Here the CDR3 DNA reads TGTGCCAGTAGACCCGGACAGGGCTCCTACGAGCAGTACTTC. Its translation: CASRPGQGSYEQYF.

The chain is built from TRBV7-8 and TRBJ2-3; tentatively, D is TRBD2 (5 bases). Germline V gene lookup returns CDR1 SGHVS and CDR2 FQNEAQ. The CDR3 is 15 residues long. V was clipped by 4 bases and J by 2 bases, with 13 bases between them. This CDR3 reads CASSSQDFYTDTQYF. CDR3 bases: TGTGCCAGCAGCTCCCAGGACTTTTACACAGATACGCAGTATTTT.

The genes are TRBV27 and TRBJ1-5; TRBD1 might be the D (6 bases). Trimming removed 2 bases from V and 7 bases from J, with 9 bases in between. CDR1 is MNHEY, CDR2 SMNVEV, per germline (reference sequence). This CDR3 has 13 residues. The CDR3 here is CASSLNRAQPQHF. The CDR3 DNA follows: TGTGCCAGCAGTTTAAACAGGGCCCAGCCCCAGCATTTT.

This sequence joins TRBV12-5 and TRBJ2-7; 9 bases are shared with TRBD1. This CDR3 has 15 residues. CDR1 is LGHNT and CDR2 is FRNRAP in the germline V gene. V trimming: 3 bases; J trimming: 5 bases; junction bases outside the gene matches: 8. The CDR3 loop reads CASGFLTTGGNEQYF. In DNA form, the CDR3 reads TGTGCTAGTGGTTTTTTAACGACAGGGGGAAACGAGCAGTACTTC.

The chain carries TRBV4-1 and TRBJ2-3; 7 nucleotides align to TRBD1. CDR1 MGHRA and CDR2 YSYEKL come from the germline V gene. J was trimmed by 4 bases and V by 3 bases; bases with no gene match: 4. The CDR3 is 14 amino acids. The DNA for the CDR3 is TGCGCCAGCAGCCAGCGACAGGGACCAGATACGCAGTATTTT. This encodes CASSQRQGPDTQYF.

The chain employs TRBV5-1 and TRBJ2-7; tentative D call: TRBD1 (5 bases). Between the trimmed V and J ends, which lost 4 bases and 7 bases, there was a span of 12 bases. The CDR3 extends over 12 amino acids. Per germline, CDR1 SGHRS and CDR2 YFSETQ. CDR3 nucleotides: TGCGCCAGCAGCGGGGCCCTGGAAGAGCAGTACTTC. This translates into CASSGALEEQYF.

CDR3 DNA: TGTGCCTGGAGGGAAGTTGGACGGCTCTCTGGGGCCAACGTCCTGACTTTC. It yields the protein CAWREVGRLSGANVLTF. This sequence joins TRBV30 and TRBJ2-6; D not resolved. Trimming shortened V by 3 bases and J by 0 bases, and 15 bases separated the two germline ends. CDR1 is GTSNPN, CDR2 SVGIG, per germline (reference sequence). This CDR3 spans 17 amino acids.

The chain is built from TRBV27 and TRBJ2-7; D perhaps matches TRBD2 (7 bases). From germline, CDR1 is MNHEY and CDR2 SMNVEV (reference sequence). CDR3 length: 15 residues. V lost 6 bases, J lost 4 bases, and 19 bases lay in between. This CDR3 reads CASRGGRDGRYEQYF. The CDR3 DNA follows: TGTGCCAGCAGGGGGGGGCGGGACGGTAGATACGAGCAGTACTTC.

The J gene is TRBJ2-3, the V gene TRBV7-2, with 7 nucleotides matching TRBD2. The V segment lost 4 bases and the J segment 6 bases; nucleotides outside the gene matches: 7. This CDR3 is built from 14 residues. Germline CDR1 and CDR2: SGHTA and FQGNSA. This CDR3 reads CASSSGLVGDTQYF. The CDR3 DNA follows: TGTGCCAGCAGCTCCGGACTAGTCGGGGATACGCAGTATTTT.

The rearrangement joins TRBV7-8 to TRBJ1-5; 7 nucleotides line up with TRBD1. CDR1 SGHVS and CDR2 FQNEAQ come from the germline V gene. There are 15 residues in the CDR3. The V segment lost 2 bases and the J segment 2 bases; nucleotides outside the gene matches: 3. DNA of the CDR3: TGTGCCAGCAGCTTAAGGGGGACAGGCAATCAGCCCCAGCATTTT. This codes for CASSLRGTGNQPQHF. Together with reference TRBV7-8 and TRBJ1-5, the CDR3 gives the full variable domain: GAGVSQSPRYKVAKRGQDVALRCDPISGHVSLFWYQQALGQGPEFLTYFQNEAQLDKSGLPSDRFFAERPEGSVSTLKIQRTQQEDSAVYLCASSLRGTGNQPQHFGDGTRLSIL.

This rearrangement joins TRBV13 to TRBJ2-7, with TRBD2 matching 10 bases. The trim removed 3 bases at V and 5 bases at J, leaving 10 bases unmatched. This CDR3 contains 16 residues. CDR1 is PRHDT, CDR2 FYEKMQ, per germline (reference sequence). The CDR3 sequence: CASSFLAGDLSDEQYF. CDR3 coding DNA: TGTGCCAGCAGCTTCCTAGCGGGAGACTTGAGCGACGAGCAGTACTTC.

This chain connects TRBV27 to TRBJ2-7; 8 bases agree with TRBD1. J lost 1 base, V lost 5 bases, and 10 bases had no gene match. There are 16 residues in the CDR3. Germline V gives CDR1 MNHEY, CDR2 SMNVEV (reference sequence). CDR3 region: CASSHLDRVGSYEQYF. The CDR3 DNA follows: TGTGCCAGCAGTCATCTGGACAGGGTAGGGTCCTACGAGCAGTACTTC.

This clone has more than one count but fewer than ten. The rearrangement uses TRBV10-3 and TRBJ2-7; 11 nucleotides line up with TRBD2. The CDR3 is made up of 16 amino acids. CDR1 is ENHRY, CDR2 SYGVKD, per germline. With 0 bases clipped from V and 7 bases from J, the junction kept 8 bases outside the gene matches. CDR3 loop: CAISESSTLAGEEQYF. The DNA for the CDR3 is TGTGCCATCAGTGAGTCCTCCACACTAGCGGGAGAGGAGCAGTACTTC.